This TCR beta chain appears in the sequencing data of a study of T cell responses to AZD1222 COVID-19 vaccine. Sequenced by immunoSEQ multiplex PCR; TCRdb stores in-frame clones only, minus some. The table shows about 120,000 clones, with roughly nine tenths occurring only once. Germline-derived CDR1 and CDR2 are SGHAT and FQDESV (reference sequence). The CDR3 covers 19 residues. V lost 0 bases, J lost 1 base, and 12 bases stayed unmatched. As for this clone: The antigen remains unidentified.

Points from the study as a whole: Clonal diversity may have been underestimated, and the donors were mostly white British, with more females than males. Sampling captured repertoires only after the peak T cell response.

The origin of this receptor is an adult in good health. This chain links TRBV11-1 with TRBJ2-3, with 8 bases identical to TRBD1. The material was peripheral blood, obtained on day 0 of AZD1222 vaccination. In DNA, the CDR3 is TGTGCCAGCAGCTTAGCGCTTGGACAGGGCGTCGTGGGCACAGATACGCAGTATTTT. This sequence encodes CASSLALGQGVVGTDTQYF.